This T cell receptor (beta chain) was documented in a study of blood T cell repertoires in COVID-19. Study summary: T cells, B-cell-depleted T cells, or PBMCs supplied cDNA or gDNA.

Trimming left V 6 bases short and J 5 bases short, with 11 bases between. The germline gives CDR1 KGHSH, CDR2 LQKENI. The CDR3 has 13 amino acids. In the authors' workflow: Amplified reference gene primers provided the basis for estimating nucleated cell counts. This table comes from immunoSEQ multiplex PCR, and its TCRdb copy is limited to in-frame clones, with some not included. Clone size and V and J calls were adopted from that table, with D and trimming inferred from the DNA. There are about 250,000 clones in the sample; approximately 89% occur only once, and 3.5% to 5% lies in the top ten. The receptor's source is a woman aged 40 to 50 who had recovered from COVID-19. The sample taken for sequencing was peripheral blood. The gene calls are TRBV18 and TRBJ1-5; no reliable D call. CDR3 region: CASSRREDQPQHF. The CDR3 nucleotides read TGTGCCAGCTCGAGAAGGGAGGATCAGCCCCAGCATTTT.